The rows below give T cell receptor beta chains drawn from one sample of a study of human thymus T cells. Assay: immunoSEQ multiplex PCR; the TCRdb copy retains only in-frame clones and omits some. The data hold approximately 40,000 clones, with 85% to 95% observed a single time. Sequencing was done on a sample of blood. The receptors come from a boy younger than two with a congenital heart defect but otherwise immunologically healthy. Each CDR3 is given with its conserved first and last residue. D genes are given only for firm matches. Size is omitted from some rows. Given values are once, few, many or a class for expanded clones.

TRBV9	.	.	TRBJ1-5	TGTGCCAGCAGCCCCAGCGTCCGGACCAATCAGCCCCAGCATTTT	CASSPSVRTNQPQHF
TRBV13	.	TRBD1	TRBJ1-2	TGTGCCAGCAGCTTAGCCGAGGGGGCGCGTGGCTACACCTTC	CASSLAEGARGYTF
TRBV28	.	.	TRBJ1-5	TGTGCCAGCAGACCCTTCATGAGCAATCAGCCCCAGCATTTT	CASRPFMSNQPQHF
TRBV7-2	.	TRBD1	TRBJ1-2	TGTGCCAGCAGCCCCAGACGGGACAGCCGCTATGGCTACACCTTC	CASSPRRDSRYGYTF
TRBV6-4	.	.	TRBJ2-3	TGTGCCAGACATTACGGGGATTTT	CARHYGDF
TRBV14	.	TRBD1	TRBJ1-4	TGTGCCAGCGCCGATTACAGGGGGCCCATCGATGAAAAACTGTTTTTT	CASADYRGPIDEKLFF
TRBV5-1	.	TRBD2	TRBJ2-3	TGCGCCAGCACCCCGGGACTAGCGGGGGAAATTTCAGATACGCAGTATTTT	CASTPGLAGEISDTQYF
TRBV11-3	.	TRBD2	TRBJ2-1	TGTGCCAGCAGCCAGACTAGCAGTGGTCACAATGAGCAGTTCTTC	CASSQTSSGHNEQFF
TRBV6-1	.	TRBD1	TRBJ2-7	TGTGCCAGCAGTGAAAGGGGCAGGGGGCGAAACGAGCAGTACTTC	CASSERGRGRNEQYF
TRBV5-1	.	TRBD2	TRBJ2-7	TGCGCCAGCAGCTTCTGGGCGGGGGGCCCCTACGAGCAGTACTTC	CASSFWAGGPYEQYF
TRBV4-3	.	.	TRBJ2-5	TGCGCCAGCAGCCTCACTCTATTGGAGACCCAGTACTTC	CASSLTLLETQYF
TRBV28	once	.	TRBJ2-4	TGTGCCAGCAGTCCGCCCACTGTAGCCAAAAACATTCAGTACTTC	CASSPPTVAKNIQYF
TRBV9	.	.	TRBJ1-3	TGTGGAGTGGGAGGAAACACCATATATTTT	CGVGGNTIYF
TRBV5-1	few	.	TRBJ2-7	TGCGCCAGCAGCTTGCATGGGGCGCCCTACGAGCAGTACTTC	CASSLHGAPYEQYF
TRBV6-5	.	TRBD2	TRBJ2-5	TGTGCCAGCAGCTCTCTGACTAGCGGGGCGGAGACCCAGTACTTC	CASSSLTSGAETQYF
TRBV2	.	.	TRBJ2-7	TGTGCCAGCCCTGGACCCCACGAGCAGTACTTC	CASPGPHEQYF